These T cell receptor beta chains were read from a single sample in a study of identical twins. TCRdb passed the 5' RACE reads through MiXCR, listing each CDR3 protein once. The table includes 250,000 or so distinct CDR3 sequences, around 8% detected once. This sample also appeared in a second study, on yellow fever vaccine responses in identical twins.

Sequenced material: CD8+ T cells sorted from blood. The receptors were gathered from a woman aged 18-35 years in good health. Both conserved end residues are part of each CDR3. D genes are given only for firm matches. Size is stated for part of the rows, as once, few or many counts, or as a class when the clone is expanded.

j_call v_call d_call clone_size cdr3_nt cdr3_aa
TRBJ2-1 TRBV29-1 NA many TGCAGCGTCCCCTGGGGGGTGGAAGGATACAATGAGCAGTTCTTC CSVPWGVEGYNEQFF
TRBJ1-6 TRBV9 NA NA TGTGCCAGCAGCGTATCAGGCCACTCCTATAATTCACCCCTCCACTTT CASSVSGHSYNSPLHF
TRBJ2-7 TRBV29-1 TRBD1 many TGCAGCGTTGAAGAGACAGGGGAGGTCTACGAGCAGTACTTC CSVEETGEVYEQYF
TRBJ2-7 TRBV7-2 TRBD1 NA TGTGCCAGCACCCATGGGGACAGGCAGTACGAGCAGTACTTC CASTHGDRQYEQYF
TRBJ2-2 TRBV29-1 NA many TGCAGCGTTGAAGAGACCGAAGCCTTAAACAGGGTCACCGGGGAGCTGTTTTTT CSVEETEALNRVTGELFF
TRBJ2-7 TRBV7-6 TRBD1 NA TGTGCCAGCAGCTCTCCGCGGGGACAGGGGGCCTACGAGCAGTACTTC CASSSPRGQGAYEQYF
TRBJ2-2 TRBV7-9 NA NA TGTGCCAGCAGCTCCCGATTAGAATCGAACACCGGGGAGCTGTTTTTT CASSSRLESNTGELFF
TRBJ2-1 TRBV4-3 TRBD2 few TGCGCCAGCAGCCAAGCTAGCGGGTCCTACAATGAGCAGTTCTTC CASSQASGSYNEQFF
TRBJ2-3 TRBV15 NA NA TGTGCCACCAGCAGTGGATTTGACACAGATACGCAGTATTTT CATSSGFDTDTQYF
TRBJ2-1 TRBV2 TRBD2 NA TGTGCCAGCAGCTCCACTAGCGGGGACCACAATGAGCAGTTCTTC CASSSTSGDHNEQFF
TRBJ2-3 TRBV6-2/TRBV6-3 NA few TGTGCCAGCAGAAAGACTGATCCCACAGATACGCAGTATTTT CASRKTDPTDTQYF
TRBJ2-5 TRBV27 NA many TGTGCCAGCGGGGGTGGGAGCTATTTCCAAGAGACCCAGTACTTC CASGGGSYFQETQYF
TRBJ2-1 TRBV4-3 TRBD2 NA TGCGCCAGCAGCCAAGGGAGCGGGACCGGGAGGGGGAATGAGCAGTTCTTC CASSQGSGTGRGNEQFF
TRBJ2-1 TRBV7-9 TRBD2 NA TGTGCCAGCAGCCAACCTGGGGGGGGGTCCTACAATGAGCAGTTCTTC CASSQPGGGSYNEQFF
TRBJ2-1 TRBV6-2/TRBV6-3 TRBD1 NA TGTGCCAGCAGTTACCAGGGGGACAATGAGCAGTTCTTC CASSYQGDNEQFF
TRBJ2-1 TRBV29-1 TRBD2 few TGCAGCGTTGCTAGCGGGAGATCCTACAATGAGCAGTTCTTC CSVASGRSYNEQFF
TRBJ1-2 TRBV20-1 NA many TGCAGTGCTAGAAAACCCGACGGGACGCTTCTCGGCTACACCTTC CSARKPDGTLLGYTF
TRBJ1-5 TRBV29-1 TRBD1 NA TGCAGCGTTGATGGACAGGGGGGACAGCCCCAGCATTTT CSVDGQGGQPQHF
TRBJ2-5 TRBV13 TRBD1 many TGTGCCAGCAGCCTGACAGGGATGGACGGGGAGACCCAGTACTTC CASSLTGMDGETQYF
TRBJ1-1 TRBV7-9 NA many TGTGCCAGCAGCCGTACAGGAATCAACACTGAAGCTTTCTTT CASSRTGINTEAFF
TRBJ1-3 TRBV7-9 NA many TGTGCCAGCAGCTTTGGTGTAAACACCATATATTTT CASSFGVNTIYF
TRBJ2-6 TRBV11-2 TRBD1 NA TGTGCCAGCAGCCCCCGGACAGGCTCAACCCCTGGGGCCAACGTCCTGACTTTC CASSPRTGSTPGANVLTF
TRBJ2-1 TRBV7-9 TRBD1 NA TGTGCCAGCAGCTTAATGGCAGGGGGCTTGCACCATGAGCAGTTCTTC CASSLMAGGLHHEQFF
TRBJ1-1 TRBV29-1 NA NA TGCAGCGTAGCCCCAGGGGCAGGGGCCACTGAAGCTTTCTTT CSVAPGAGATEAFF
TRBJ2-1 TRBV9 NA few TGTGCCAGCAGCTCAACCCCCTCATCCTACAATGAGCAGTTCTTC CASSSTPSSYNEQFF
TRBJ2-7 TRBV20-1 NA many TGCAGTGCCATCCCGAGCCAGGATTACTACGAGCAGTACTTC CSAIPSQDYYEQYF
TRBJ2-2 TRBV7-9 TRBD2 NA TGTGCCAGCAGGAATGAGGCTAGCGGATGGAACGGGGAGCTGTTTTTT CASRNEASGWNGELFF
TRBJ2-1 TRBV19 NA few TGTGCCAGTAGTACTGGGGGACTTTACAATGAGCAGTTCTTC CASSTGGLYNEQFF
TRBJ2-1 TRBV20-1 TRBD1 NA TGCAGTGCGAGGGACAGGGAGGGATACAATGAGCAGTTCTTC CSARDREGYNEQFF
TRBJ2-1 TRBV7-9 NA many TGTGCCAGCAGCTTAATCCCTAGCAGCTACAATGAGCAGTTCTTC CASSLIPSSYNEQFF
TRBJ1-2 TRBV27 NA many TGTGCCAGCAGTCCCGACAGCCTCTATGGCTACACCTTC CASSPDSLYGYTF
TRBJ2-3 TRBV7-2 NA NA TGTGCCAGCAGCTTCTTGATAGCAGGAGATACGCAGTATTTT CASSFLIAGDTQYF
TRBJ2-7 TRBV7-8 NA NA TGTGCCAGCAGCTTAGAACAGCCGGTCTACGAGCAGTACTTC CASSLEQPVYEQYF
TRBJ1-1 TRBV20-1 TRBD1 NA TGCAGTGCTAGAATATATGGGACAGGGAACACTGAAGCTTTCTTT CSARIYGTGNTEAFF
TRBJ2-5 TRBV5-5 NA few TGTGCCAGCTCGACCTTTTTCTTGGGCACCGAGACCCAGTACTTC CASSTFFLGTETQYF
TRBJ2-1 TRBV11-3 TRBD2 NA TGTGCCAGCAGCACACTAGCGGAGGGGCACAATGAGCAGTTCTTC CASSTLAEGHNEQFF
TRBJ2-3 TRBV5-1 TRBD2 many TGCGCCAGCAGCGGGACAGCGGGAGGGCCGGATACGCAGTATTTT CASSGTAGGPDTQYF
TRBJ2-5 TRBV18 NA few TGTGCCAGCTCACCCGGGCAGCTAGCGTGGGAGACCCAGTACTTC CASSPGQLAWETQYF
TRBJ2-1 TRBV20-1 TRBD2 NA TGCAGTGCTAGGGAACTAGCGGGAGTCTCCTACAATGAGCAGTTCTTC CSARELAGVSYNEQFF
TRBJ2-2 TRBV12-3/TRBV12-4 NA few TGTGCCAGCAGTTATCAACTACCAACCACCGGGGAGCTGTTTTTT CASSYQLPTTGELFF
TRBJ2-1 TRBV15 TRBD2 NA TGTGCCACCAGCAGAGAACGGGGACTAGCGGGTAAATACAATGAGCAGTTCTTC CATSRERGLAGKYNEQFF
TRBJ2-7 TRBV20-1 TRBD2 few TGCAGTGCTAGGCCTAGGCTAGCGGCCAAATCCTACGAGCAGTACTTC CSARPRLAAKSYEQYF